Listed below are T cell receptor beta chains from one sample, sequenced in a study of blood T cells in healthy people across ages. TCRdb re-called the 5' RACE reads with MiXCR, one entry per CDR3 protein. This sample carries about 1.4 million distinct CDR3 sequences, roughly 59% of them seen once, and the ten largest clones take 5.5% to 8%. The sample comprised blood. These receptors came from a young man in good health. CDR3s leave out the opening cysteine and the closing phenylalanine or tryptophan. Each record gives: J gene, V gene, CDR3 protein.

TRBJ2-1	TRBV5-6	ASSWTKGLAGANEQF
TRBJ1-5	TRBV20-1	SAPPVVGGNQPQH
TRBJ2-1	TRBV12-3/TRBV12-4	ASSPRHEQF
TRBJ2-1	TRBV20-1	SARWSGSSWGEQF
TRBJ2-1	TRBV6-1	ASSEIRGLGQF
TRBJ2-5	TRBV12-3/TRBV12-4	ASTPTTGLAAGEQY
TRBJ2-3	TRBV11-2	ASSLGPGSDTQY
TRBJ1-6	TRBV20-1	SARAPSYNSPLH
.	TRBV7-2	ASSPTGGATGETQY
TRBJ1-5	TRBV6-1	ASHQGGEGQPQH
TRBJ2-7	TRBV4-3	ASSQLGFREQY
TRBJ1-2	TRBV6-4	AKSSAREGVVYGYT
TRBJ1-6	TRBV20-1	SARDEGSFGTDGSSYNSPLH
TRBJ1-1	TRBV7-9	ASSWQFEAF
TRBJ2-1	TRBV7-2	ASPGGHYNEQF
TRBJ2-1	TRBV15	ATSRDRDSYNEQF
TRBJ1-4	TRBV6-1	ASSDREVNEKLF
TRBJ1-1	TRBV6-1	ASSRIKPPGPLNTEAF
TRBJ2-5	TRBV20-1	SARGLADYQETQY
TRBJ2-1	TRBV29-1	SVATASSYNEQF
TRBJ2-7	TRBV27	ASSLTSGSPYEQY
TRBJ2-3	TRBV29-1	SVDNRRSDTQY
TRBJ2-3	TRBV29-1	SARGTGGLTTDTQY
TRBJ1-5	TRBV4-1	ASSPRDISNQPQH
TRBJ2-2	TRBV20-1	SARTGYTGELF
.	TRBV25-1	ASGGAGRTYDEQY
TRBJ1-2	TRBV7-9	ASSPRRVYGYT
TRBJ2-7	TRBV20-1	SASSDYEQY
.	TRBV18	ASSLLDGGRNEQY
TRBJ1-2	TRBV10-3	ASLEGDNYGYT
TRBJ2-3	TRBV20-1	SARDSPDREADTQY
TRBJ2-7	TRBV20-1	SATQGESYEQY
TRBJ2-5	TRBV3-1	ASSQDSAGKETQY
TRBJ2-7	TRBV27	ASSPSLLVATYEQY
TRBJ2-1	TRBV5-1	ASSWPGGQGRVWDNFEQF
TRBJ2-7	TRBV25-1	ASSDGDKMDYEQY
TRBJ1-6	TRBV7-9	ASSPGTANISFYNSPLH
TRBJ2-1	TRBV10-3	AISEGPTSNYNEQF
TRBJ2-1	TRBV12-3/TRBV12-4	ASTQTGAQEQF
TRBJ2-3	TRBV7-8	ASSSASGRTDTQY
TRBJ2-1	TRBV29-1	SALAGDYNEQF
TRBJ2-5	TRBV15	ATSREGQELNEQY
TRBJ2-3	TRBV2	ASSVGTGPTDTQY
TRBJ2-3	TRBV7-2	ASSLGRGSHTQY
.	TRBV11-2	ASSLERFRSYEQY
TRBJ2-3	TRBV6-2/TRBV6-3	ASSNAGTFLPDTQY
TRBJ2-1	TRBV6-4	ASSWGRLAERNEQF
TRBJ2-7	TRBV20-1	SARPGRPVSYEQY
TRBJ1-4	TRBV14	ASSPRQARVEKLF
TRBJ2-1	TRBV5-1	ASSLPSSGMGGEQF
TRBJ2-7	TRBV9	ASSVGLVSLYEQY
TRBJ2-7	TRBV21-1	ASSKDSTVGGYEQY
TRBJ2-7	TRBV5-1	ASSPGDHFYEQY